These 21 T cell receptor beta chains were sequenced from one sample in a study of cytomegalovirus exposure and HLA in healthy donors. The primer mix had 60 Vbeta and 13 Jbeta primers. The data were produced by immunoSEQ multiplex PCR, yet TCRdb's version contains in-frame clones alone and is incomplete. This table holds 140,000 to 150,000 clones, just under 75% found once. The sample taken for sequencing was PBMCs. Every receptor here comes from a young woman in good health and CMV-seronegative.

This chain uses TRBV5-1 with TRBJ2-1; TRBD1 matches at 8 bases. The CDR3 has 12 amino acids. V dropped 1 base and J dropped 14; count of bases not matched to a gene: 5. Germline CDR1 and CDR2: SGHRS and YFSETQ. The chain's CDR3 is CASSLSGGEKFF. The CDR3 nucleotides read TGCGCCAGCAGCTTGTCAGGGGGCGAGAAGTTCTTC. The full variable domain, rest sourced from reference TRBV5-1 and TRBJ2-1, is KAGVTQTPRYLIKTRGQQVTLSCSPISGHRSVSWYQQTPGQGLQFLFEYFSETQRNKGNFPGRFSGRQFSNSRSEMNVSTLELGDSALYLCASSLSGGEKFFGPGTRLTVL.

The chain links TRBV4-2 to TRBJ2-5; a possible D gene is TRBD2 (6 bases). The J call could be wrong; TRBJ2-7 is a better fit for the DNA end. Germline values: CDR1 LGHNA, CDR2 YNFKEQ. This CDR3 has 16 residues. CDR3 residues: CASSPPGGTATYEQYF. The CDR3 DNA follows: TGTGCCAGCAGCCCGCCGGGCGGGACTGCCACCTACGAGCAGTACTTC.

Here the CDR3 reads CASSPPVSGGLYNEQFF. CDR3 sequence (DNA): TGTGCCAGCTCACCTCCAGTTAGCGGGGGGCTGTACAATGAGCAGTTCTTC. The J gene is TRBJ2-1, the V gene TRBV18; 10 nucleotides match TRBD2. Germline CDR1 and CDR2: KGHSH and LQKENI. V trimming: 3 bases; J trimming: 4 bases; junction bases outside the gene matches: 9. This CDR3 has 17 amino acids.

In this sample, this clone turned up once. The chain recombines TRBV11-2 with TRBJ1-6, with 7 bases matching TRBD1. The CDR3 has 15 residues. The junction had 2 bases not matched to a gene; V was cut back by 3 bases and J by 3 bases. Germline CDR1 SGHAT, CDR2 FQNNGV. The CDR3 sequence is CASSLGTVYNSPLHF. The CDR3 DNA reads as TGTGCCAGCAGCTTGGGGACAGTCTATAATTCACCCCTCCACTTT.

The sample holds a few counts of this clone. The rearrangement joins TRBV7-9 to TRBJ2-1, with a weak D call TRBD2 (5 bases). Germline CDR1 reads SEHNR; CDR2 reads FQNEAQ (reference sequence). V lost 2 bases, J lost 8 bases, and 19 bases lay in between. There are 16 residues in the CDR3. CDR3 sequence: CASSLRVGVGVDEQFF. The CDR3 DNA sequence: TGTGCCAGCAGCTTACGGGTGGGAGTAGGAGTCGATGAGCAGTTCTTC.

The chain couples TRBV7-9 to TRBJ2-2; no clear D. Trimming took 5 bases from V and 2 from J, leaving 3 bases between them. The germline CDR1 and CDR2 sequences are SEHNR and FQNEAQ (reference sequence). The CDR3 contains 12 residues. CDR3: CASSPNTGELFF. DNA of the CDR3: TGTGCCAGCAGCCCTAACACCGGGGAGCTGTTTTTT.

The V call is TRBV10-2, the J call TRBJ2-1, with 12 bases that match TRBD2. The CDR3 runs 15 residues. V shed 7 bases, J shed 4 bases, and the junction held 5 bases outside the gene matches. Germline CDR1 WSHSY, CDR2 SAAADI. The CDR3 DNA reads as TGCGCCAGCACTTGGGGACTAGCGGGTTACAATGAGCAGTTCTTC. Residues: CASTWGLAGYNEQFF.

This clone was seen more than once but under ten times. The CDR3 sequence: CASSLGSYEQYV. CDR3 DNA sequence: TGTGCCAGCAGCTTAGGGAGCTACGAGCAGTACGTC. The chain carries TRBV7-8 and TRBJ2-7; D is undetermined. Germline V gene lookup returns CDR1 SGHVS and CDR2 FQNEAQ. Trimming took off 1 base at V and 3 bases at J, with 4 bases between the two ends. The CDR3 consists of 12 residues.

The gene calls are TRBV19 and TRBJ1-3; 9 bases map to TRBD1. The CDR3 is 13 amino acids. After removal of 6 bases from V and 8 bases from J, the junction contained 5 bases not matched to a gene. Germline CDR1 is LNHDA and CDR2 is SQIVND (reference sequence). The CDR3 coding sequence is TGTGCCAGTAGCCGGGACAGGGAGTACACCATATATTTT. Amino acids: CASSRDREYTIYF.

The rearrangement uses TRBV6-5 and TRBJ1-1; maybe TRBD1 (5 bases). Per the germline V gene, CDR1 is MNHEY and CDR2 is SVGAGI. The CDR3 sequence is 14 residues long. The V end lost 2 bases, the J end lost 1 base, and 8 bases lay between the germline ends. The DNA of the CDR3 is TGTGCCAGCAGTTACCCGGGGGGGAACACTGAAGCTTTCTTT. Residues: CASSYPGGNTEAFF.

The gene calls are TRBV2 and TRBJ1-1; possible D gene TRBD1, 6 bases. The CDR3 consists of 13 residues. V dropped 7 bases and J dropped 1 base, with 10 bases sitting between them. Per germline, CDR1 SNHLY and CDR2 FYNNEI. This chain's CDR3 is CASTQGPNTEAFF. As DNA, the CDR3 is TGTGCCAGCACACAGGGCCCGAACACTGAAGCTTTCTTT. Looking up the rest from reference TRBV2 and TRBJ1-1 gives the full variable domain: EPEVTQTPSHQVTQMGQEVILRCVPISNHLYFYWYRQILGQKVEFLVSFYNNEISEKSEIFDDQFSVERPDGSNFTLKIRSTKLEDSAMYFCASTQGPNTEAFFGQGTRLTVV.

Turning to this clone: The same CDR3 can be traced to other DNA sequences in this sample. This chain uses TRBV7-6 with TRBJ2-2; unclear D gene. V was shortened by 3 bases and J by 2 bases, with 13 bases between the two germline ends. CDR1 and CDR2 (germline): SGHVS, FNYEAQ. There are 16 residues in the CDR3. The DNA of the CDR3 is TGTGCCAGCAGCTTCCAACCCCACATTAACACCGGGGAGCTGTTTTTT. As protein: CASSFQPHINTGELFF.

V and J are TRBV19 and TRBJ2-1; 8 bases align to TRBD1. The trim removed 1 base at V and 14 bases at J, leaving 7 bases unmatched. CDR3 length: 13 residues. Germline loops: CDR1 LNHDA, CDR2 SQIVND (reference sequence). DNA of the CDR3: TGTGCCAGTAGTATAGGGGCGGACAGGGCCAAGTTCTTC. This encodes CASSIGADRAKFF.

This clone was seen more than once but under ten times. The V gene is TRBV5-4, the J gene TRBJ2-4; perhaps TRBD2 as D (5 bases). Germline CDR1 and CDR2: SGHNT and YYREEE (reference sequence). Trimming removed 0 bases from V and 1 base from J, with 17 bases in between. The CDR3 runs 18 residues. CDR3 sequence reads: CASSLATSWSGAKNIQYF. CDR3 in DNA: TGTGCCAGCAGCTTGGCCACGTCGTGGTCGGGGGCCAAAAACATTCAGTACTTC. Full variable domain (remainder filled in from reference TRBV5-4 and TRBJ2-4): ETGVTQSPTHLIKTRGQQVTLRCSSQSGHNTVSWYQQALGQGPQFIFQYYREEENGRGNFPPRFSGLQFPNYSSELNVNALELDDSALYLCASSLATSWSGAKNIQYFGAGTRLSVL.

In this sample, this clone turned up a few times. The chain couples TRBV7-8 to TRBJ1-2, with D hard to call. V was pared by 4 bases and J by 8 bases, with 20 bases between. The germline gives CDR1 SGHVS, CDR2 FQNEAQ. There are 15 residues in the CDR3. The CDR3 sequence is CASSWKSRGVFGYTF. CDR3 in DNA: TGTGCCAGCAGCTGGAAATCTCGGGGTGTTTTCGGCTACACCTTC.

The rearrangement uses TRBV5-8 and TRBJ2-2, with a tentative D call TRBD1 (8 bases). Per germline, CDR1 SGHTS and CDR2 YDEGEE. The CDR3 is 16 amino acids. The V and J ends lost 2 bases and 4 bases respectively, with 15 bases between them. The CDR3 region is CASSFTGGVGTGELFF. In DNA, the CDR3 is TGTGCCAGCAGCTTCACAGGGGGGGTCGGCACCGGGGAGCTGTTTTTT.

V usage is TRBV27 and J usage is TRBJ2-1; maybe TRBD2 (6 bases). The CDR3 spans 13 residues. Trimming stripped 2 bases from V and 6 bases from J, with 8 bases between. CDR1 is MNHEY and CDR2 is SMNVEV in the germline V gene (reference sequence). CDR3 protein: CASSLRGFNEQFF. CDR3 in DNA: TGTGCCAGCAGTTTACGGGGGTTCAATGAGCAGTTCTTC.

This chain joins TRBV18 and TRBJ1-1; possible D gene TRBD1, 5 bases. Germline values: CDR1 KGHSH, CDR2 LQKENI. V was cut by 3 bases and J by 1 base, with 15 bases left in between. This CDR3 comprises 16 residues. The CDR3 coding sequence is TGTGCCAGCTCACCCGCTAAGGAGGGGCGGAACACTGAAGCTTTCTTT. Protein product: CASSPAKEGRNTEAFF.

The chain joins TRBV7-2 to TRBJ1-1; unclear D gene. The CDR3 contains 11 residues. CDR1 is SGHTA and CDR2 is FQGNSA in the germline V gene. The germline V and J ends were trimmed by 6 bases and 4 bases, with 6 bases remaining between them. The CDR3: CASRTGTEAFF. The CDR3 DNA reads TGTGCCAGCAGGACGGGCACTGAAGCTTTCTTT.

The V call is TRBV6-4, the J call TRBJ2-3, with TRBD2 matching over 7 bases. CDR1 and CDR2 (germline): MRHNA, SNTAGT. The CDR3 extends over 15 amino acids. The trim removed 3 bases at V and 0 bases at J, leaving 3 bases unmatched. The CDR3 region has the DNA TGTGCCAGCAGTGAAAAAGCGGGGAGCACAGATACGCAGTATTTT. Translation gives CASSEKAGSTDTQYF.

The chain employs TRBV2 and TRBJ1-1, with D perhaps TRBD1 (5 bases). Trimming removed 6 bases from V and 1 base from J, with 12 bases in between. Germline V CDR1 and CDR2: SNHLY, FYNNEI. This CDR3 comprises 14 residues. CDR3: CASRERGGNTEAFF. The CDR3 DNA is TGTGCCAGCAGGGAAAGGGGAGGGAACACTGAAGCTTTCTTT.